The clone carrying this T cell receptor (beta chain) showed up just once. The target antigen is unknown. The sample belongs to a study of cytomegalovirus exposure and HLA in healthy donors. Whole-study results and caveats: HLA allele associations emerged for about 16,000 TCR beta sequences in a later analysis, at 0.05 false discovery rate. It was reported in a later analysis that an Asian-associated ancestry cluster showed fewer N-insertions than the roughly 670-donor mean.

The germline V and J ends were trimmed by 3 bases and 2 bases, with 13 bases remaining between them. Germline CDR1 and CDR2: SGDLS and YYNGEE. The CDR3 contains 15 residues. PCR was performed using 60 Vbeta and 13 Jbeta primers. As processed by the authors: Later reanalysis found roughly 80 million unique TCR beta chains, around 11 million of them shared. Produced via immunoSEQ multiplex PCR; TCRdb's table is partial and in-frame only. The DNA gave D and trimming, while V, J and clone size come from that table. The data show 150,000 to 200,000 clones, with approximately 77% seen just once and approximately 1.5% held by the top ten.

Sequenced material: PBMCs. This rearrangement joins TRBV9 to TRBJ2-3; D might be TRBD2 (5 bases). The receptor was isolated from a male donor in good health and CMV-seronegative. The CDR3 DNA sequence: TGTGCCAGCAGCGAAAGACTAAAATTCACAGATACGCAGTATTTT. Amino acid sequence: CASSERLKFTDTQYF.